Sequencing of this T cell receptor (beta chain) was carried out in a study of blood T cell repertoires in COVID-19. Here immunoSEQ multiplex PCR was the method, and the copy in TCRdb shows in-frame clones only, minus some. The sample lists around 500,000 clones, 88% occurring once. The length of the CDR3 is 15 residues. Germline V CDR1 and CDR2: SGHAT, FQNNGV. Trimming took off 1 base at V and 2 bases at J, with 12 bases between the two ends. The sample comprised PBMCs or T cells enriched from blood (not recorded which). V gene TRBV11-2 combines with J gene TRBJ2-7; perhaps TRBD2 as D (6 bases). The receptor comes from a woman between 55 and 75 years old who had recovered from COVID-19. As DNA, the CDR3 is TGTGCCAGCAGCTTAGTCGGGGGTGTAACCTACGAGCAGTACTTC. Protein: CASSLVGGVTYEQYF.